The text below deals with one T cell receptor beta chain. This CDR3 comprises 16 residues. The V end was cut by 2 bases, the J end by 6 bases, with 19 bases between. Germline V gives CDR1 LGHNA, CDR2 YSLEER. The assay was immunoSEQ multiplex PCR, and TCRdb's table has in-frame clones only and misses some. The sample shows about 130,000 clones, approximately 80% of them seen only once. This specimen belongs to a study of blood T cell repertoires in COVID-19. In the study overall: Sites in the United States, Italy and Spain provided acute and convalescent COVID-19 samples.

Sequencing was performed on peripheral blood. This clonotype was obtained from a woman of 80 years or more with acute or convalescent COVID-19. The rearrangement joins TRBV4-3 to TRBJ1-2, with D perhaps matching TRBD1 (5 bases). The CDR3 region is CASSQSFRQGRNGYTF. CDR3 bases: TGCGCCAGCAGCCAATCGTTTCGCCAGGGCAGGAATGGCTACACCTTC.